Presented here are 18 T cell receptor beta chains from one specimen sequenced in a study of patients and donors after allogeneic stem cell transplantation. In TCRdb, the RT-PCR reads were re-called with MiXCR into one record per CDR3 protein. The sample consists of hundreds of thousands of distinct CDR3 sequences, 15% to 20% of them appearing once. Sequencing used blood, either unsorted or a sorted T cell fraction (not recorded which). Receptors were obtained from a human donor who was either an allogeneic HSCT recipient or a stem cell or donor lymphocyte infusion donor (not recorded which). It is not recorded whose cells these are; they may come from a transplant donor.

J is TRBJ1-1 and V is TRBV9; a weak D match, TRBD1 (5 bases). The CDR3 is 15 amino acids. Germline values: CDR1 SGDLS, CDR2 YYNGEE. V was clipped by 0 bases and J by 5 bases, with 14 bases between them. This CDR3 reads CASSVGQGGRTEAFF. CDR3 DNA sequence: TGTGCCAGCAGCGTAGGCCAGGGTGGTAGGACTGAAGCTTTCTTT.

This chain uses TRBV30 with TRBJ1-3; 8 nucleotides match TRBD1. The CDR3 is 15 amino acids. V gave up 2 bases and J gave up 2 bases; unmatched junction bases: 5. CDR1 and CDR2 from the germline V gene are GTSNPN and SVGIG (reference sequence). In DNA, the CDR3 is TGTGCCTGGAGTCCCCGGACAGGGACTGGAAACACCATATATTTT. Translating gives CAWSPRTGTGNTIYF.

The chain employs TRBV20-1 and TRBJ1-6, with D maybe TRBD1 (6 bases). Germline V gives CDR1 DFQATT, CDR2 SNEGSKA (reference sequence). The CDR3 runs 14 residues. V was trimmed by 7 bases and J by 0 bases, leaving 10 bases between them. In DNA, the CDR3 is TGCAGTGTCGCGACAGGCTCCTATAATTCACCCCTCCACTTT. It encodes CSVATGSYNSPLHF.

V usage is TRBV3-1 and J usage is TRBJ2-7; TRBD2 matches at 11 bases. In germline, CDR1 is LGHDT, CDR2 YNNKEL (reference sequence). This CDR3 contains 16 residues. V shed 1 base and J 6 bases; nucleotides not matched to a gene: 8. DNA for the CDR3: TGTGCCAGCAGCCAAGGGGAGGCTAGCGGGAGGAGCGAGCAGTACTTC. This sequence encodes CASSQGEASGRSEQYF.

The rearrangement links TRBV5-1 to TRBJ1-2; possibly TRBD1 for D (6 bases). V lost 1 base to trimming and J lost 6 bases, with 13 bases between them. CDR1 SGHRS and CDR2 YFSETQ come from the germline V gene. The CDR3 sequence is 14 residues long. This chain's CDR3 is CASSLFRGEDGYTF. For the CDR3, the DNA is TGCGCCAGCAGCTTGTTCAGGGGAGAGGATGGCTACACCTTC.

This clonotype was picked up many times. This chain joins TRBV12-3 or TRBV12-4 and TRBJ1-4, with D hard to call. The V end lost 3 bases, the J end lost 4 bases, and 3 bases lay between the germline ends. This CDR3 contains 12 residues. CDR3 DNA sequence: TGTGCCAGCAGTTTGATTAATGAAAAACTGTTTTTT. This gives the protein CASSLINEKLFF.

This clonotype was counted only a few times. This sequence joins TRBV4-1 and TRBJ1-1; weak D call: TRBD1 (6 bases). Germline CDR1 is MGHRA and CDR2 is YSYEKL. This CDR3 spans 16 amino acids. V lost 4 bases and J 5 bases, leaving 20 bases between the germline ends. CDR3 bases: TGCGCCAGCAGCCTGCGGGACATTACTTACGGGACTGAAGCTTTCTTT. Translation: CASSLRDITYGTEAFF.

This clonotype was seen a few times. The chain recombines TRBV29-1 with TRBJ1-1, with TRBD1 matching 7 bases. Losses at the gene ends were 4 bases for V and 4 bases for J; bases not matched to a gene: 9. Per germline, CDR1 SQVTM and CDR2 ANQGSEA. The CDR3 runs 14 residues. DNA for the CDR3: TGCAGCGTTGTGAGGGGGCCCCGGTTCACTGAAGCTTTCTTT. Residues: CSVVRGPRFTEAFF.

This clonotype came up many times. The chain links TRBV15 to TRBJ2-7; D call uncertain. CDR3 length: 13 residues. The germline V gene encodes CDR1 LNHNV and CDR2 YYDKDF (reference sequence). The V gene lost 1 base and the J gene lost 2 bases, with 6 bases spanning the gap. The CDR3 sequence: CATSRGRTYEQYF. The CDR3 bases are TGTGCCACCAGCAGAGGTCGGACCTACGAGCAGTACTTC.

There are a few counts of this clonotype. The chain has TRBV29-1 and TRBJ2-7; 12 bases map to TRBD2. The CDR3 spans 13 residues. With 6 bases clipped from V and 6 bases from J, the junction kept 6 bases outside the gene matches. The germline V gene encodes CDR1 SQVTM and CDR2 ANQGSEA. CDR3 DNA: TGCAGCGTACGGACTAGCGGGGTTGGCGAGCAGTACTTC. Amino acids: CSVRTSGVGEQYF.

This clonotype has more than one count but fewer than ten. The chain is built from TRBV20-1 and TRBJ1-1, with TRBD1 matching 9 bases. Germline lookup yields CDR1 DFQATT and CDR2 SNEGSKA (reference sequence). The V segment lost 5 bases and the J segment 4 bases; nucleotides outside the gene matches: 5. The CDR3 contains 13 residues. This chain's CDR3 is CSAQQGALTEAFF. In DNA form, the CDR3 reads TGCAGTGCTCAACAGGGGGCGCTCACTGAAGCTTTCTTT.

The gene calls are TRBV5-4 and TRBJ1-1; possibly TRBD1 for D (6 bases). V was pared by 2 bases and J by 5 bases, with 10 bases between. CDR3 length: 13 amino acids. Germline assignment: CDR1 SGHNT and CDR2 YYREEE (reference sequence). The CDR3 here is CASSFKQGTEAFF. In DNA form, the CDR3 reads TGTGCCAGCAGCTTTAAACAGGGAACTGAAGCTTTCTTT.

This clonotype was detected ten times or more. The V and J genes are TRBV5-5 and TRBJ1-5, with no clear D. V gave up 0 bases and J gave up 5 bases, with 3 bases separating them. The CDR3 runs to 12 residues. The germline V gene has CDR1 SGHKS and CDR2 YYEKEE (reference sequence). The CDR3 sequence: CASSLGDQPQHF. The CDR3 bases are TGTGCCAGCAGCTTGGGAGATCAGCCCCAGCATTTT.

In its sample, this clonotype was seen a few times. This chain links TRBV2 with TRBJ2-5, with TRBD2 matching over 7 bases. Trimming at V came to 3 bases and at J to 6 bases, leaving 4 bases not matched to a gene. Germline V gives CDR1 SNHLY, CDR2 FYNNEI. CDR3 length: 13 amino acids. The CDR3 here is CASSEGRAQTQYF. DNA for the CDR3: TGTGCCAGCAGTGAGGGGAGGGCTCAGACCCAGTACTTC.

J is TRBJ1-1 and V is TRBV7-9; 7 bases are a match to TRBD1. V gave up 5 bases and J gave up 1 base; unmatched junction bases: 4. The length of the CDR3 is 14 residues. Germline loops: CDR1 SEHNR, CDR2 FQNEAQ (reference sequence). CDR3 in DNA: TGTGCCAGCAGCCTACAGGGGCAGAACACTGAAGCTTTCTTT. It specifies CASSLQGQNTEAFF.

This clonotype has a count of ten or more. This rearrangement joins TRBV5-1 to TRBJ2-3; 8 bases fit TRBD1. V lost 4 bases to trimming and J lost 4 bases; unmatched junction nucleotides: 5. This CDR3 region has 14 residues. Germline assignment: CDR1 SGHRS and CDR2 YFSETQ. CDR3 region: CASSPTGEADTQYF. The CDR3 DNA follows: TGCGCCAGCAGCCCGACAGGGGAGGCAGATACGCAGTATTTT.

The chain carries TRBV6-5 and TRBJ1-1; D call uncertain. This CDR3 contains 14 residues. V dropped 4 bases and J dropped 4 bases, with 13 bases sitting between them. Germline CDR1 and CDR2: MNHEY and SVGAGI. The CDR3 DNA follows: TGTGCCAGCAGTTCATACTTAATGAGCACTGAAGCTTTCTTT. Translating it yields CASSSYLMSTEAFF.

V gene TRBV18 combines with J gene TRBJ2-7; D remains ambiguous. Trimming removed 2 bases from V and 2 bases from J, with 13 bases in between. This CDR3 contains 15 residues. The germline CDR1 and CDR2 sequences are KGHSH and LQKENI. CDR3 DNA sequence: TGTGCCAGCTCACCATCGGGCCCCTCGACCTACGAGCAGTACTTC. This encodes CASSPSGPSTYEQYF.